A few counts support the clone carrying this TCR beta chain. This specimen belongs to a study of T cells in Graves' hyperthyroidism and ophthalmopathy. TCR beta CDR3 region amplification was performed from RNA transcripts. First-round RT-PCR targeting the TCR CDR3 was performed with the HTBI primer set. One entry per CDR3 protein results from TCRdb running MiXCR on the multiplex PCR reads. In the table there are about 640,000 distinct CDR3 sequences, about 14% of which are singletons. The CDR3 has 13 amino acids. Trimming pared 3 bases from V and 9 bases from J, leaving 13 bases between. The germline V gene has CDR1 LNHDA and CDR2 SQIVND (reference sequence).

Sequenced sample: blood. The TCR comes from a woman aged 45-65 years with Graves' ophthalmopathy. The chain recombines TRBV19 with TRBJ2-3, with D perhaps assigned TRBD1 or TRBD2 (5 bases each). The CDR3 is CASSMGTVLTQYF. CDR3 sequence (DNA): TGTGCCAGTAGTATGGGGACGGTACTCACGCAGTATTTT.